What follows are 18 T cell receptor beta chains derived from one specimen sequenced in a study of T cells in pancreatic ductal adenocarcinoma (dated by TCRdb to 2017 to 2019). Libraries came from the immunoSEQ multiplex PCR assay. Imported from immuneACCESS, the table was reduced by TCRdb to in-frame sequences with V and J called. These copies leave out some clones; in studies compared against another copy, an unresolved V gene accounts for under half, and the cause of the remainder is not known. The sample contains 97,000 or so clones, nearly 95% of them found a single time. 2.5% to 3.5% of the sample rests with the top ten. The pancreatic ductal adenocarcinoma patients who were selected had gone through surgery without receiving any neoadjuvant therapy. Sequenced: PBMCs. These receptor sequences come from a human donor with pancreatic ductal adenocarcinoma.

This rearrangement joins TRBV15 to TRBJ1-6, with no clear D. Germline V gene data show CDR1 as LNHNV and CDR2 as YYDKDF (reference sequence). The germline V and J ends were trimmed by 0 bases and 1 base, with 7 bases remaining between them. This CDR3 has 16 residues. The CDR3 protein is CATSRDSSSYNSPLHF. CDR3 DNA: TGTGCCACCAGCAGAGATAGCAGTTCCTATAATTCACCCCTCCACTTT.

The chain links TRBV18 to TRBJ2-7; 14 positions agree with TRBD2. Germline-derived CDR1 and CDR2 are KGHSH and LQKENI. The CDR3 sequence is 18 residues long. V lost 6 bases to trimming and J lost 0 bases; unmatched junction nucleotides: 10. The CDR3 spells CASSPIGLAGGISYEQYF. CDR3 nucleotides: TGTGCCAGCTCCCCGATCGGACTAGCGGGAGGAATCTCCTACGAGCAGTACTTC.

This chain connects TRBV6-5 to TRBJ2-2; D might be TRBD2 (6 bases). V was clipped by 6 bases and J by 5 bases, with 16 bases between them. Germline V gene sequence: CDR1 MNHEY, CDR2 SVGAGI. The CDR3 length is 15 residues. CDR3: CASSRSVGGTGELFF. CDR3 bases: TGTGCCAGCAGCCGCTCCGTTGGAGGGACCGGGGAGCTGTTTTTT.

The chain has TRBV29-1 and TRBJ2-4; 9 nucleotides align to TRBD2. This CDR3 region has 14 residues. Unmatched junction bases numbered 12, after V lost 7 bases and J lost 8 bases. Germline lookup yields CDR1 SQVTM and CDR2 ANQGSEA. CDR3 nucleotide sequence: TGCAGCGCGGTAGCGGGAGAGGGGATTGACATTCAGTACTTC. It yields the protein CSAVAGEGIDIQYF. The whole variable domain, filled in from reference TRBV29-1 and TRBJ2-4, reads SAVISQKPSRDICQRGTSLTIQCQVDSQVTMMFWYRQQPGQSLTLIATANQGSEATYESGFVIDKFPISRPNLTFSTLTVSNMSPEDSSIYLCSAVAGEGIDIQYFGAGTRLSVL.

The chain has TRBV7-8 and TRBJ2-2; no firm D call. Deletions cut 7 bases from V and 4 bases from J, with 16 bases between. Germline CDR1 SGHVS, CDR2 FQNEAQ. The CDR3 loop spans 15 amino acids. The CDR3, as DNA: TGTGCCAGCACCCCCTTAGAAAGTGGCACCGGGGAGCTGTTTTTT. Encoded protein: CASTPLESGTGELFF. The full variable domain, its missing parts supplied by reference TRBV7-8 and TRBJ2-2, is GAGVSQSPRYKVAKRGQDVALRCDPISGHVSLFWYQQALGQGPEFLTYFQNEAQLDKSGLPSDRFFAERPEGSVSTLKIQRTQQEDSAVYLCASTPLESGTGELFFGEGSRLTVL.

The rearrangement uses TRBV7-8 and TRBJ1-2; TRBD1 is a possible D gene (5 bases). From germline, CDR1 is SGHVS and CDR2 FQNEAQ. There are 12 residues in the CDR3. V was shortened by 6 bases and J by 7 bases, with 12 bases between the two germline ends. The CDR3 coding sequence is TGTGCCAGCAGTCCAAGGAGGGGTGGCTACACCTTC. Its translation: CASSPRRGGYTF.

This chain links TRBV5-1 with TRBJ2-2; no definite D call. Between the trimmed V and J ends, which lost 0 bases and 6 bases, there was a span of 12 bases. The CDR3 extends over 15 amino acids. Per germline, CDR1 SGHRS and CDR2 YFSETQ. The DNA of the CDR3 is TGCGCCAGCAGCTTGGCGGTTAGGAGTGCCGGGGAGCTGTTTTTT. It is translated as CASSLAVRSAGELFF. Full variable domain (missing parts from reference TRBV5-1 and TRBJ2-2): KAGVTQTPRYLIKTRGQQVTLSCSPISGHRSVSWYQQTPGQGLQFLFEYFSETQRNKGNFPGRFSGRQFSNSRSEMNVSTLELGDSALYLCASSLAVRSAGELFFGEGSRLTVL.

The chain has TRBV7-2 and TRBJ2-2; 13 bases match TRBD2. V was clipped by 3 bases and J by 5 bases; unmatched bases: 0. The CDR3 has 15 residues. Per the germline V gene, CDR1 is SGHTA and CDR2 is FQGNSA. The DNA of the CDR3 is TGTGCCAGCAGCTTGGGACTAGCGGGAACCGGGGAGCTGTTTTTT. Amino acids: CASSLGLAGTGELFF.

CDR3 nucleotides: TGTGCCAGTATAGACAGGGGGTCCAACGAGCAGTACTTC. It codes for CASIDRGSNEQYF. This sequence joins TRBV19 and TRBJ2-7, with TRBD1 matching 9 bases. The germline gives CDR1 LNHDA, CDR2 SQIVND (reference sequence). The ends lost 7 bases at V and 5 bases at J; junction bases unmatched: 6. The CDR3 runs 13 residues. The variable domain in full, completed from reference TRBV19 and TRBJ2-7, reads DGGITQSPKYLFRKEGQNVTLSCEQNLNHDAMYWYRQDPGQGLRLIYYSQIVNDFQKGDIAEGYSVSREKKESFPLTVTSAQKNPTAFYLCASIDRGSNEQYFGPGTRLTVT.

This chain uses TRBV30 with TRBJ2-7, with 7 bases identical to TRBD2. Germline V gives CDR1 GTSNPN, CDR2 SVGIG (reference sequence). J lost 4 bases, V lost 3 bases, and 3 bases had no gene match. The CDR3 contains 12 residues. The DNA of the CDR3 is TGTGCCTGGAGCGCCGGGGGGTACGAGCAGTACTTC. This codes for CAWSAGGYEQYF.

The DNA for the CDR3 is TGTGCCAGCAGTTCCGGCCCATCCTGGACAGCCTACGAGCAGTACTTC. This codes for CASSSGPSWTAYEQYF. The gene calls are TRBV27 and TRBJ2-7; a weak D match, TRBD1 (6 bases). The V gene lost 4 bases and the J gene lost 2 bases, with 18 bases spanning the gap. The CDR3 totals 16 residues. Germline V lookup: CDR1 MNHEY, CDR2 SMNVEV (reference sequence).

The chain couples TRBV2 to TRBJ1-1; D gene uncertain. V lost 4 bases, J lost 2 bases, and 8 bases lay in between. This CDR3 contains 13 residues. Germline CDR1 reads SNHLY; CDR2 reads FYNNEI. The CDR3 DNA follows: TGTGCCAGCAGTGGCGCGATCAACACTGAAGCTTTCTTT. It encodes CASSGAINTEAFF.

In its sample, this clone was seen once. The V and J genes are TRBV27 and TRBJ2-7; 12 positions agree with TRBD1. The V gene end was trimmed by 6 bases and the J gene end by 7 bases; junction bases not matched to a gene: 7. Germline V gene sequence: CDR1 MNHEY, CDR2 SMNVEV (reference sequence). The CDR3 runs 14 residues. The CDR3 is CASRWGQGAGEQYF. CDR3 nucleotide sequence: TGTGCCAGCAGATGGGGACAGGGGGCGGGGGAGCAGTACTTC.

V usage is TRBV20-1 and J usage is TRBJ2-4, with D perhaps TRBD1 (5 bases). Germline loops: CDR1 DFQATT, CDR2 SNEGSKA (reference sequence). The CDR3 consists of 11 residues. V lost 6 bases to trimming and J lost 5 bases, with 8 bases between them. Here the CDR3 DNA reads TGCAGTGCAGACAGCGAAAACATTCAGTACTTC. Its protein is CSADSENIQYF.

J is TRBJ1-3 and V is TRBV9; D ambiguous. Trimming shortened V by 0 bases and J by 0 bases, and 7 bases separated the two germline ends. Germline CDR1 SGDLS, CDR2 YYNGEE. The CDR3 spans 15 residues. The CDR3 coding sequence is TGTGCCAGCAGCGTAGACGGGTACTCTGGAAACACCATATATTTT. This codes for CASSVDGYSGNTIYF.

This chain links TRBV15 with TRBJ2-1; TRBD2 might be the D (6 bases). The V end was cut by 3 bases, the J end by 13 bases, with 13 bases between. The CDR3 has 12 amino acids. CDR1 LNHNV and CDR2 YYDKDF come from the germline V gene (reference sequence). The CDR3 is CATSSLGGYQFF. The CDR3 DNA follows: TGTGCCACCAGCAGCCTCGGGGGTTACCAGTTCTTC.

This chain uses TRBV7-8 with TRBJ2-5; 10 positions match TRBD1. V lost 1 base, J lost 1 base, and 3 bases stayed unmatched. The germline V gene encodes CDR1 SGHVS and CDR2 FQNEAQ. The CDR3 is made up of 16 amino acids. The CDR3 DNA sequence: TGTGCCAGCAGCTTAGGGGACAGGGGAGGCCAAGAGACCCAGTACTTC. Translated, it gives CASSLGDRGGQETQYF.

The chain carries TRBV28 and TRBJ2-5; 8 bases agree with TRBD1. The CDR3 runs 14 residues. Losses at the gene ends were 6 bases for V and 4 bases for J; bases not matched to a gene: 7. CDR1 and CDR2 from the germline V gene are MDHEN and SYDVKM. In DNA, the CDR3 is TGTGCCAGCAGCTCCCAGGGGGCGCGAGAGACCCAGTACTTC. Residues: CASSSQGARETQYF.